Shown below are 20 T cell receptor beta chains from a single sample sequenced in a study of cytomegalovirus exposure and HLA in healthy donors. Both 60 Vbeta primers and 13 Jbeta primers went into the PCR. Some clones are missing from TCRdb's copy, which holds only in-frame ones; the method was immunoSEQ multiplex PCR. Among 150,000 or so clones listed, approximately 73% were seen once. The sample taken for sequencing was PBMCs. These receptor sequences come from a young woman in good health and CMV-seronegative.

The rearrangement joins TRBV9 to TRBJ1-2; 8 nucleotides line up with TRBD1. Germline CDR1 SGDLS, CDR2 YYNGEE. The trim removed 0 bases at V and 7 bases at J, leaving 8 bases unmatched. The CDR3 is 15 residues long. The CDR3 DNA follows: TGTGCCAGCAGCGTAGTGGGCAGGGGGCAGGCTGGCTACACCTTC. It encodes CASSVVGRGQAGYTF. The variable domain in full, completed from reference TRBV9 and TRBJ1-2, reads DSGVTQTPKHLITATGQRVTLRCSPRSGDLSVYWYQQSLDQGLQFLIQYYNGEERAKGNILERFSAQQFPDLHSELNLSSLELGDSALYFCASSVVGRGQAGYTFGSGTRLTVV.

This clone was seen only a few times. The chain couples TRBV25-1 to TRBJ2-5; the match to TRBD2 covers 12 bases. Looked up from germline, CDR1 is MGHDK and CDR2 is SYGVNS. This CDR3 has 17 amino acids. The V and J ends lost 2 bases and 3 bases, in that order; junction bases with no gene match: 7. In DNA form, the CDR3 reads TGTGCCAGCAGTGAAGGTTTGGCTAGCGGGAGGGAAGAGACCCAGTACTTC. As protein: CASSEGLASGREETQYF. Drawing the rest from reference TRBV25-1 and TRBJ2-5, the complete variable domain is EADIYQTPRYLVIGTGKKITLECSQTMGHDKMYWYQQDPGMELHLIHYSYGVNSTEKGDLSSESTVSRIRTEHFPLTLESARPSHTSQYLCASSEGLASGREETQYFGPGTRLLVL.

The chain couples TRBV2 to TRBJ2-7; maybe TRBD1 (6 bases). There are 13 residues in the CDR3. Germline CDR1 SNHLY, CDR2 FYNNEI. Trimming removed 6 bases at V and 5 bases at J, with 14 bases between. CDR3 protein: CASRETTGNEQYV. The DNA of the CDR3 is TGTGCCAGCAGGGAAACTACAGGGAACGAGCAGTACGTC.

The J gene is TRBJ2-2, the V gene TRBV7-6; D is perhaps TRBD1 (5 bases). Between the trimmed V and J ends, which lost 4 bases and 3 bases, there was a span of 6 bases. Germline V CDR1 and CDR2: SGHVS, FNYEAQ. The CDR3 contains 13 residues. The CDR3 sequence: CASSSRDTGELFF. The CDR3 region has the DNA TGTGCCAGCAGCTCCAGGGACACCGGGGAGCTGTTTTTT.

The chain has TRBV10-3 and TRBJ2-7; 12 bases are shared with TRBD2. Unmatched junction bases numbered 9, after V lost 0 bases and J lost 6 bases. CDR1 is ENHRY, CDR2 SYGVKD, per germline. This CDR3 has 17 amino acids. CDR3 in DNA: TGTGCCATCAGTGAGTCACTAGGGCTAGCGGGGGGGTTCGAGCAGTACTTC. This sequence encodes CAISESLGLAGGFEQYF.

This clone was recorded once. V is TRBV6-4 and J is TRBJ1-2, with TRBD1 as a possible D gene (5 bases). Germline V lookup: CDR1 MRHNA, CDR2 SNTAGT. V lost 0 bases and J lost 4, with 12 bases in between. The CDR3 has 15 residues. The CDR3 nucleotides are TGTGCCAGCAGTGACTCTGGGGGAGGAATCTATGGCTACACCTTC. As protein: CASSDSGGGIYGYTF.

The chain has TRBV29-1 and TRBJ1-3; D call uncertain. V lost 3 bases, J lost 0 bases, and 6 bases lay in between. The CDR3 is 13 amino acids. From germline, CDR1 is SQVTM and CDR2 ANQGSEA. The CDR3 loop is CSVDAASGNTIYF. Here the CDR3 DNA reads TGCAGCGTTGATGCGGCCTCTGGAAACACCATATATTTT.

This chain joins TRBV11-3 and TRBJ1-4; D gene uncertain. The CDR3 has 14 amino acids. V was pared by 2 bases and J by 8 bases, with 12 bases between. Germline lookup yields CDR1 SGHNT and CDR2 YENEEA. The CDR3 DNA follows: TGTGCCAGCAGCTTAAGTGGAGAGGAAGAAAAACTGTTTTTT. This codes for CASSLSGEEEKLFF.

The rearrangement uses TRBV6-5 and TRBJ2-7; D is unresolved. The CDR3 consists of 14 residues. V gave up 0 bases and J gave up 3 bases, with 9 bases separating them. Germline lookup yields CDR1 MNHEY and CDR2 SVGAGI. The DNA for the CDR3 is TGTGCCAGCAGTTACTCCGAGAATGACTACGAGCAGTACTTC. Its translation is CASSYSENDYEQYF.

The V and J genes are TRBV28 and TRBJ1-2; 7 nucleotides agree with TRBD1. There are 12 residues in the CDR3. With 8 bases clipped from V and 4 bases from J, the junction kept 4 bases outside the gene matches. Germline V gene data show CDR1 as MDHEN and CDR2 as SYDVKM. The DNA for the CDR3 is TGTGCCAGCTCAAAGGGGGCCTATGGCTACACCTTC. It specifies CASSKGAYGYTF.

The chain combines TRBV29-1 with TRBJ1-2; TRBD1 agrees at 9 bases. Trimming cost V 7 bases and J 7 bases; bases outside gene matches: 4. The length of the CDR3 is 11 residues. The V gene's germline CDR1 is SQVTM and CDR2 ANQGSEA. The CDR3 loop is CSARTGVGYTF. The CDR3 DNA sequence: TGCAGCGCTCGGACAGGGGTTGGCTACACCTTC.

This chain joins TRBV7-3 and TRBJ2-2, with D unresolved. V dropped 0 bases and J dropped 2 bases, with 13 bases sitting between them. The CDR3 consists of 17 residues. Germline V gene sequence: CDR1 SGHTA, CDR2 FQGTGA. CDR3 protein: CASSLTVAAGNTGELFF. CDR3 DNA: TGTGCCAGCAGCTTAACGGTTGCCGCAGGCAACACCGGGGAGCTGTTTTTT.

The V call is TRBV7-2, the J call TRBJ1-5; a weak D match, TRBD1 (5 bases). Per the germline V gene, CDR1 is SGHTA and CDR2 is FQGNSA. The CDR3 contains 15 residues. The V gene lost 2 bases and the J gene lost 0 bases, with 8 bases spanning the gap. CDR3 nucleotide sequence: TGTGCCAGCAGCTTAAACAGGCATAGCAATCAGCCCCAGCATTTT. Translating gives CASSLNRHSNQPQHF.

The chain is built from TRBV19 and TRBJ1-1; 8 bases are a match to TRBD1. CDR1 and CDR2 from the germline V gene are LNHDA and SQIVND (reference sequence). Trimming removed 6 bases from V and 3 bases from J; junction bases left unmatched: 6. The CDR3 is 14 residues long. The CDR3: CASRRQGRDTEAFF. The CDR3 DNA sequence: TGTGCCAGTAGGCGACAGGGGAGAGACACTGAAGCTTTCTTT. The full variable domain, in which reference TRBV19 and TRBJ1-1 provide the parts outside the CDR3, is DGGITQSPKYLFRKEGQNVTLSCEQNLNHDAMYWYRQDPGQGLRLIYYSQIVNDFQKGDIAEGYSVSREKKESFPLTVTSAQKNPTAFYLCASRRQGRDTEAFFGQGTRLTVV.

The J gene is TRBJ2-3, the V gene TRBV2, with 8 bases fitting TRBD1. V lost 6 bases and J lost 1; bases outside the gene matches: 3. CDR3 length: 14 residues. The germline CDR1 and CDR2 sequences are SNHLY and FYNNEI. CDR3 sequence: CASSQGAGTDTQYF. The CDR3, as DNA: TGTGCCAGCAGCCAGGGGGCAGGCACAGATACGCAGTATTTT. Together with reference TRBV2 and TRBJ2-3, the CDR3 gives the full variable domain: EPEVTQTPSHQVTQMGQEVILRCVPISNHLYFYWYRQILGQKVEFLVSFYNNEISEKSEIFDDQFSVERPDGSNFTLKIRSTKLEDSAMYFCASSQGAGTDTQYFGPGTRLTVL.

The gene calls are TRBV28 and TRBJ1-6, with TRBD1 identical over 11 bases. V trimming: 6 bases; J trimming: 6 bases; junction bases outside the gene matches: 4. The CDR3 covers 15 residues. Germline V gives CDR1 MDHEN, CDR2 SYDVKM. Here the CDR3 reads CASSTGTGGNSPLHF. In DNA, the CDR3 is TGTGCCAGCAGCACCGGGACAGGGGGTAATTCACCCCTCCACTTT.

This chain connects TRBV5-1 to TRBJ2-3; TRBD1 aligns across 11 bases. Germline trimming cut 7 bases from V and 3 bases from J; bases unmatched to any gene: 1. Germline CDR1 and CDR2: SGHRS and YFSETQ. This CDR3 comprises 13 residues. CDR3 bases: TGCGCCAGCGGGACAGGGGGGACAGATACGCAGTATTTT. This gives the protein CASGTGGTDTQYF.

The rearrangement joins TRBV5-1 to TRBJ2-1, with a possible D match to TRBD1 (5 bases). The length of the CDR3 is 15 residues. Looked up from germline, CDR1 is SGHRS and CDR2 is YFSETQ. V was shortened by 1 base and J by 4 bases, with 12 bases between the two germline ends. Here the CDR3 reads CASSLKTDTYNEQFF. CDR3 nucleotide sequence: TGCGCCAGCAGCTTGAAGACGGACACATACAATGAGCAGTTCTTC.

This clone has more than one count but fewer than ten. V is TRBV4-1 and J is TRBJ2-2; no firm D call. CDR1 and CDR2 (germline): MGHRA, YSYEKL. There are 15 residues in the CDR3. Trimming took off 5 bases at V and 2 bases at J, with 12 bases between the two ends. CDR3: CASSFQRGNTGELFF. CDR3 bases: TGCGCCAGCAGCTTCCAAAGAGGAAACACCGGGGAGCTGTTTTTT.

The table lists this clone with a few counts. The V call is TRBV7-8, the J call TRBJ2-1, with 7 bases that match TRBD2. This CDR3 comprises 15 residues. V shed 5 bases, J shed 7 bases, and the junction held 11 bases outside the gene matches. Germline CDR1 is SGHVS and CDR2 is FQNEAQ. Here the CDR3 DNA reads TGTGCCAGCAGCACCTGGGGGGGGAGGGGAAATGAGCAGTTCTTC. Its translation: CASSTWGGRGNEQFF.